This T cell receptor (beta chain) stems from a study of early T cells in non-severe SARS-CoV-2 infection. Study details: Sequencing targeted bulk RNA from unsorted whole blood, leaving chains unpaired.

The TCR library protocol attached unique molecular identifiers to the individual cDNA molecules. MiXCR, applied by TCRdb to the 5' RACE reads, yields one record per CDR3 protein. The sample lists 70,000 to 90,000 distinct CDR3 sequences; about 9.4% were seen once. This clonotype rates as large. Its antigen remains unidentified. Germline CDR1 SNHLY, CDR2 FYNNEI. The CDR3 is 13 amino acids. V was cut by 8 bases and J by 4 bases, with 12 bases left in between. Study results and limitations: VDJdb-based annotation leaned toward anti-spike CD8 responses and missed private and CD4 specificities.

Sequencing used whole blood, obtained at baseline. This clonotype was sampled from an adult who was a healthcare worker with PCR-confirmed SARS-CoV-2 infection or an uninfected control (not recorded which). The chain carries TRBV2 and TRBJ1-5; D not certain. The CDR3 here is CASRAAVNQPQHF. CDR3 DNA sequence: TGTGCCAGCCGCGCGGCGGTTAATCAGCCCCAGCATTTT.